This TCR beta chain appears in the sequencing data of a study of Ad26.COV2.S vaccination and SARS-CoV-2 variants. Study-level background: Ad26.COV2.S was injected intramuscularly once or twice, 56 days apart.

The sample's treatment: over 15 received Ad26.COV2.S at low or high dose, single or two shots; roughly five received placebo; per-sample allocation not given. Collection of the samples took place on day 63 after the first injection of vaccine or placebo. The donor was a Boston adult aged 18-55 years. Ad26 vector vaccine expressed Wuhan-strain SARS-CoV-2 spike. This clone was recorded only once. Using immunoSEQ multiplex PCR, the repertoire was profiled, and TCRdb retains in-frame clones only, with some absent. The sample carries hundreds of thousands of clones, around 87% recorded once. CDR1 is KGHSH and CDR2 is LQKENI in the germline V gene. The CDR3 totals 16 residues. Deletions cut 2 bases from V and 1 base from J, with 12 bases between.

The chain is built from TRBV18 and TRBJ1-5, with no clear D. The sequence derives from a person between 18 and 59 years old who received the Ad26.COV2.S COVID-19 vaccine or a placebo. The specimen was peripheral blood, collected in a trial of Ad26.COV2.S vaccine versus placebo. CDR3 nucleotides: TGTGCCAGCTCACCAGCCAGCTCCGTCAGCAATCAGCCCCAGCATTTT. This encodes CASSPASSVSNQPQHF.